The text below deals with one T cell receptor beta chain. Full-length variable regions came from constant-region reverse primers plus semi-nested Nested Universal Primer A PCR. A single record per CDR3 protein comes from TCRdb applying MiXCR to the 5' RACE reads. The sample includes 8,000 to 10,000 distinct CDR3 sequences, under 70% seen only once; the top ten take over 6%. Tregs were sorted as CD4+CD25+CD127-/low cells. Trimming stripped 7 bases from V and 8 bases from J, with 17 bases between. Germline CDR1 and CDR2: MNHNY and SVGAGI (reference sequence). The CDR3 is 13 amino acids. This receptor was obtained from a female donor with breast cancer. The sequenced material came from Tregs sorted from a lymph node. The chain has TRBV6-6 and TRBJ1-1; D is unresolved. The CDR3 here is CASTWSERQEAFF. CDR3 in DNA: TGTGCCAGCACCTGGTCCGAAAGGCAGGAAGCTTTCTTT.